What follows is one T cell receptor beta chain and its context. The antigen is unknown. The sample belongs to a study of T cells after posttransplantation cyclophosphamide. Whole-study results and caveats: After PTCy, TRB diversity resembled that of CNI/methotrexate controls. Later post-transplant blood repertoires were often dominated by donor CD8+ memory clones. Tissue-infiltrating T cells from skin or gut overlapped little with blood T cells.

TCRdb keeps only in-frame clones here, not all; method: immunoSEQ multiplex PCR. In the table there are some 43,000 clones, about 92% of which are singletons. V dropped 4 bases and J dropped 8 bases, with 19 bases sitting between them. The V gene's germline CDR1 is SGDLS and CDR2 YYNGEE. The CDR3 spans 15 residues. Busulfan-fludarabine conditioning, marrow transplant, and cyclophosphamide on days +3 and +4 were administered. This chain links TRBV9 with TRBJ1-3; tentative D call: TRBD1 (5 bases). This material consisted of PBMCs, taken just over 60 days after allogeneic stem cell transplant with posttransplant cyclophosphamide. The receptor was isolated from a male patient in his sixties who received an allogeneic stem cell transplant from a related donor and was CMV-positive. Some T cells could come from the graft donor. CDR3 in DNA: TGTGCCAGCAGCTCCACTTCCAGGGCTGGTGACACCATATATTTT. As protein: CASSSTSRAGDTIYF.